The 6 T cell receptor beta chains presented below share a single source sample, sequenced in a study of beta chain features in type 1 diabetes. Study-wide results and caveats: TCRB CDR3 length was moderately but significantly reduced in all four CD4+ subsets of Type 1 diabetes patients.

For these receptors, no antigen is known. Expressed TCRB transcripts were sequenced because the isolated RNA had all been reverse transcribed beforehand. The table came from immunoSEQ multiplex PCR; TCRdb's copy has only in-frame clones and leaves some out. The data contain some 47,000 clones, just under 45% of them singletons. Sample: stem cell memory CD4+ T cells from blood. The receptors come from a man aged 30-40 years with type 1 diabetes.

This clone was picked up a small number of times. V gene TRBV28 combines with J gene TRBJ1-5, with D perhaps TRBD1 (5 bases). CDR3 length equals 16 residues. CDR1 and CDR2 from the germline V gene are MDHEN and SYDVKM. The V gene lost 4 bases and the J gene lost 0 bases, with 13 bases spanning the gap. The CDR3 sequence: CASSWTLRDSNQPQHF. CDR3 DNA sequence: TGTGCCAGCAGTTGGACACTCAGGGATAGCAATCAGCCCCAGCATTTT.

The rearrangement links TRBV11-2 to TRBJ2-7; maybe TRBD1 (6 bases). Germline V gene data show CDR1 as SGHAT and CDR2 as FQNNGV. The CDR3 totals 15 residues. The ends were cut back, 3 bases at V and 3 bases at J, with 15 bases in the middle. The CDR3 DNA reads TGTGCCAGCAGCTTCGGACAGCCCCTAGTCTACGAGCAGTACTTC. Its translation: CASSFGQPLVYEQYF.

In its sample, this clone was seen a few times. The rearrangement uses TRBV5-1 and TRBJ2-7; 9 nucleotides agree with TRBD1. Trimming removed 3 bases from V and 6 bases from J; junction bases left unmatched: 13. The germline V gene has CDR1 SGHRS and CDR2 YFSETQ. The length of the CDR3 is 16 residues. The CDR3 nucleotides are TGCGCCAGCAGCTACCAGGGTTTGGGACAGGGCGGCGAGCAGTACTTC. This gives the protein CASSYQGLGQGGEQYF.

This clone was recorded many times. V is TRBV23-1 and J is TRBJ1-5, with D possibly TRBD1 on 6 matching bases. TRBV23-1 falls under the ORF class, with uncertain function. Trimming took 6 bases from V and 11 from J, leaving 11 bases between them. The CDR3 totals 11 residues. In nucleotides, the CDR3 is TGCGCCAGCAGGCTTACAGGGACCCAGCATTTT. Amino acids: CASRLTGTQHF.

This sequence joins TRBV28 and TRBJ2-7; 12 bases align to TRBD2. Trimming at V came to 5 bases and at J to 0 bases, leaving 8 bases not matched to a gene. Germline lookup yields CDR1 MDHEN and CDR2 SYDVKM. The CDR3 loop spans 17 amino acids. DNA for the CDR3: TGTGCCAGCAGTCGCGGGACTAGCGGGCTCAGCTCCTACGAGCAGTACTTC. Protein: CASSRGTSGLSSYEQYF.

This clone was counted a few times. V and J are TRBV7-9 and TRBJ2-3; the D gene is possibly TRBD2 (5 bases). V was shortened by 3 bases and J by 1 base, with 8 bases between the two germline ends. The CDR3 has 14 residues. CDR1 is SEHNR, CDR2 FQNEAQ, per germline (reference sequence). In DNA form, the CDR3 reads TGTGCCAGCAGCTTCGAGGGAGGCACAGATACGCAGTATTTT. Translation: CASSFEGGTDTQYF.